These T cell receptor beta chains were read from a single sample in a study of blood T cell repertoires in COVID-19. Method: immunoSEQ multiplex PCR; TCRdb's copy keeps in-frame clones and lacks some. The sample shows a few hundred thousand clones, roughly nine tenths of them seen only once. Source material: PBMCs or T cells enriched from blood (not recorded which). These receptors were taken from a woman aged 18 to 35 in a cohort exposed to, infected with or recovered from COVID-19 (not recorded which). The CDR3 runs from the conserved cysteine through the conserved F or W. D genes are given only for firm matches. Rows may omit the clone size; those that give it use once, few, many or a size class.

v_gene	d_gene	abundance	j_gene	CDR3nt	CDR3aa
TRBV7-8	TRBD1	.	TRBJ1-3	TGTGCCAGCAGCGAAGGATCGGGGACAGGAGGTGGAAACACCATATATTTT	CASSEGSGTGGGNTIYF
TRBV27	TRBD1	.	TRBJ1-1	TGTGCCAGCAGTTTATCGGGGACAGGGGGCAGGGACACTGAAGCTTTCTTT	CASSLSGTGGRDTEAFF
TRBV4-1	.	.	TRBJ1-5	TGCGCCAGCAGCCAAGTTGGCATTAGCAATCAGCCCCAGCATTTT	CASSQVGISNQPQHF
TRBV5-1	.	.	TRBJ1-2	TGCGCCAGCTCTTCCTTGGCAGGGGATTATGGCTACACCTTC	CASSSLAGDYGYTF
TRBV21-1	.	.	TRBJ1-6	TGTGCCAAGGACCTCCGGGGGATCAATTCACCCCTCCACTTT	CAKDLRGINSPLHF
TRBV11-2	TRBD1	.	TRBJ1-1	TGTGCCAGCAGCCCCCGACAGGGATCAGGCACTGAAGCTTTCTTT	CASSPRQGSGTEAFF
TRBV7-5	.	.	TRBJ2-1	TGTGTCAGAAGCGCAGACGGGGACAGGATTTGGGTCTACAATGAGCAGTTCTTC	CVRSADGDRIWVYNEQFF
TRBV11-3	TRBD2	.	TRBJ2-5	TGTGCCAGCAGCTCATATAGCGGGAGTATCCAAGAGACCCAGTACTTC	CASSSYSGSIQETQYF
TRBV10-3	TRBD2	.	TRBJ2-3	TGTGCCATCGGTCCTAGCGGGAGTTCAGATACGCAGTATTTT	CAIGPSGSSDTQYF
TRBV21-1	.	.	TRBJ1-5	TGTGCCAGCAGCAAAGGATTACGGGGACAGCCCCAGCATTTT	CASSKGLRGQPQHF
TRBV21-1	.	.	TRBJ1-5	TGTGCCAGCAGCAAAGAACGGGGGATACGGGGCAGTACCAATCAGCCCCAGCATTTT	CASSKERGIRGSTNQPQHF
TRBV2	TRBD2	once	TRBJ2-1	TGTGCCAGCAGTGACGCAGCGGGGGGTCTTTCCTACAATGAGCAGTTCTTC	CASSDAAGGLSYNEQFF
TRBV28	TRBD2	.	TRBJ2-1	TGTGCCAGCAGTTCCCTGGGAGGGTTTAGGGTCTTC	CASSSLGGFRVF
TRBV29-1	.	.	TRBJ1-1	TGCAGCGTTGCCCCTCCCGGGTGGGACACTGAAGCTTTCTTT	CSVAPPGWDTEAFF
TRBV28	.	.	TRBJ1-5	TGTGCCAGCAGTGAAACCAGGATTAGCAATCAGCCCCAGCATTTT	CASSETRISNQPQHF
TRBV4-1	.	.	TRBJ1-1	TGCGCCAGCAGCCAAGATGCGGAGGGTGTGGACACTGAAGCTTTCTTT	CASSQDAEGVDTEAFF
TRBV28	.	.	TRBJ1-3	TGTGCCAGCAGTTTTTCTCTCTGGGGGCTGTCTGGAAACACCATATATTTT	CASSFSLWGLSGNTIYF
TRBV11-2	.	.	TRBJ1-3	TGTGCCAGCAGCTTTTGGGGGGCTGGAAACACCATATATTTT	CASSFWGAGNTIYF
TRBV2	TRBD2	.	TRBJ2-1	TGTGCCAGCATCCCGGGACTAGCTTCTGAGCAGTTCTTC	CASIPGLASEQFF
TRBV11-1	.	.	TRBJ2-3	TGTGCCAGCAGCTTAGTAGACAGATCCACAGATACGCAGTATTTT	CASSLVDRSTDTQYF
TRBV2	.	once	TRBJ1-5	TGTGCCAGCCGGCAGGATAGCAATCAGCCCCAGCATTTT	CASRQDSNQPQHF
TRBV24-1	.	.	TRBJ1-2	TGTGCCACCAGTGCAGGGACTAACTATGGCTACACCTTC	CATSAGTNYGYTF
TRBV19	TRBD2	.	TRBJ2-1	TGTGCCAGTAGTCGCGGGGGGGCGATTAATGAGCAGTTCTTC	CASSRGGAINEQFF
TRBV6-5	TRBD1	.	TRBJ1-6	TGTGCCAGCAGCTACCGGACAGGGGAGGGTTCACCCCTCCACTTT	CASSYRTGEGSPLHF
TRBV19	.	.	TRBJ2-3	TGTGCCAGGATTCACAGGCCAGATACGCAGTATTTT	CARIHRPDTQYF
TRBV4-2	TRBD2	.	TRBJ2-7	TGTGCCAGCAGCCAGGAAAAGCGGGAGTCCGAGCAGTACTTC	CASSQEKRESEQYF
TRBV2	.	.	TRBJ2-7	TGTGCCAGCAGTGAAAACAGGGTAGGCTACGAGCAGTACTTC	CASSENRVGYEQYF
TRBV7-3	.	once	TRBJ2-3	TGTGCCAGCAGCAACGATGACTATAATACGCAGTATTTT	CASSNDDYNTQYF
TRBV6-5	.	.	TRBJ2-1	TGTGCCAGCAGTTACCTGAAAGTGGAGTCCAATGAGCAGTTCTTC	CASSYLKVESNEQFF
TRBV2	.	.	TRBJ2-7	TGTGCCAGCAGTGAAGTTGGCACAGACTACGAGCAGTACTTC	CASSEVGTDYEQYF
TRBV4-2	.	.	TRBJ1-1	TGTGCCAGCAGCCAAGATCGTTGGCAGGACAACGGCGACACTGAAGCTTTCTTT	CASSQDRWQDNGDTEAFF
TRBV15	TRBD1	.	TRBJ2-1	TGTGCCACCAGCAGAGTGGACAGGGTTAGCAATGAGCAGTTCTTC	CATSRVDRVSNEQFF
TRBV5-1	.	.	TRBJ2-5	TGCGCCAGCAGCTTCTTCCAAGAGACCCAGTACTTC	CASSFFQETQYF
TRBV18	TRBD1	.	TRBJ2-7	TGTGCCAGCTCACCAAGGGACAGGGAAGGCGAGCAGTACTTC	CASSPRDREGEQYF
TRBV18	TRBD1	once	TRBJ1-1	TGTGCCAGCTCGGAACAAGGGACAGGGCCCCCCACTGAAGCTTTCTTT	CASSEQGTGPPTEAFF
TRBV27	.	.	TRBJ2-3	TGTGCCAGCAGTTTATCTCCCCTCTCCTCCACAGATACGCAGTATTTT	CASSLSPLSSTDTQYF
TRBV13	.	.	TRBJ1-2	TGTGCCAGCAGCTTTAGTAACGGTAACTATGGCTACACCTTC	CASSFSNGNYGYTF
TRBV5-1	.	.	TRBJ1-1	TGCGCCAGCAGCCAGGGGCCTATTGTCGCTGAAGCTTTCTTT	CASSQGPIVAEAFF
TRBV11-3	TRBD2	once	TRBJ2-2	TGTGCCAGCTCACTAGCGGAGAACACCGGGGAGCTGTTTTTT	CASSLAENTGELFF
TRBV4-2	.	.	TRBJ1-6	TGTGCCAGCAGCCAAGATCGGGGGGAATCACCCCTCCACTTT	CASSQDRGESPLHF
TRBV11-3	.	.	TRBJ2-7	TGTGCCAGCAGCCCCGGAGGGCACGAGCAGTACTTC	CASSPGGHEQYF
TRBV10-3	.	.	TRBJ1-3	TGTGCCATCAGTGCGTCGTGGGGAGAGACACCCTCTTCAGGCCTAAACTCTGGAAACACCATATATTTT	CAISASWGETPSSGLNSGNTIYF
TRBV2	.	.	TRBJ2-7	TGTGCCAGCAGTGAATCCGGGGGTTATCAGTACTTC	CASSESGGYQYF
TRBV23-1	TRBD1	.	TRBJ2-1	TGCGCCAGCAGTTCGGACAGGGGTTTCATGAATGAGCAGTTCTTC	CASSSDRGFMNEQFF
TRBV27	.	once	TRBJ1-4	TGTGCCAGCAGTACGTACACCAGTCATAATGAAAAACTGTTTTTT	CASSTYTSHNEKLFF
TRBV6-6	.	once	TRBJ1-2	TGTGCCAGCAGTTACTTTAGAGAGAACTATGGCTACACCTTC	CASSYFRENYGYTF
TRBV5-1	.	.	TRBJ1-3	TGCGCCAGCAGCTTACCTCTGACAGACTCTGGAAACACCATATATTTT	CASSLPLTDSGNTIYF
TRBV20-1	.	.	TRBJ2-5	TGCAGTGCCATCCAAGAGACCCAGTACTTC	CSAIQETQYF
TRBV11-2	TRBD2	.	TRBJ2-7	TGTGCCAGCATGATCCGACGCGGGGGGCCCTACTACGAGCAGTACTTC	CASMIRRGGPYYEQYF